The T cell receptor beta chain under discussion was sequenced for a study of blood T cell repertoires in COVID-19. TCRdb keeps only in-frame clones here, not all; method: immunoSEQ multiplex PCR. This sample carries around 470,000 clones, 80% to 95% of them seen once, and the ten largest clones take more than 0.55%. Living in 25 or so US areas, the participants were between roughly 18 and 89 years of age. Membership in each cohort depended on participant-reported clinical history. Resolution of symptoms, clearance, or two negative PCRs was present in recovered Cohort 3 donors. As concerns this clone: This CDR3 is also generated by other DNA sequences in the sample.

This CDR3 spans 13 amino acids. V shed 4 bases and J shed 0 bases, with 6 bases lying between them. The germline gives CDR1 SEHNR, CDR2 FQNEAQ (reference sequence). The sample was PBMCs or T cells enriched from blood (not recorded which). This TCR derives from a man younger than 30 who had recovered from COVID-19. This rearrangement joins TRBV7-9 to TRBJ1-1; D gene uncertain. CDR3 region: CASSSGLNTEAFF. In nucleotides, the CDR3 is TGTGCCAGCAGCTCGGGGTTGAACACTGAAGCTTTCTTT.